This entry lists 30 T cell receptor beta chains sequenced from one sample in a study of vaccination and CD4 T cells after COVID-19. With the Oncomine TCR Beta short-read assay, DNA from cultured CD4+ T cells was sequenced. TCRdb reprocessed the PCR reads with MiXCR, giving one entry per CDR3 protein. This sample carries about 8,000 distinct CDR3 sequences, more than 35% of them seen once, and the ten largest clones take more than 11%. Described treatment: roughly 10-day PBMC culture with coronavirus spike peptide pools or control peptides (ViraFEST assay). Gathered ahead of the COVID-19 pandemic (2011-2018) were the CD4+ T cells of the unexposed donor. Which antigens these TCRs recognize remains unknown. Sequencing used CD4+ T cells from blood, cultured in vitro. The receptors were sampled from a human donor in good health.

V is TRBV20-1 and J is TRBJ1-5, with 9 bases that match TRBD1. The germline V gene encodes CDR1 DFQATT and CDR2 SNEGSKA (reference sequence). The CDR3 extends over 13 amino acids. V lost 6 bases, J lost 5 bases, and 5 bases stayed unmatched. CDR3 loop: CSASDRGDQPQHF. DNA for the CDR3: TGCAGTGCCTCCGACAGGGGGGATCAGCCCCAGCATTTT.

Only a few counts were recorded for this clonotype. This rearrangement joins TRBV20-1 to TRBJ1-6, with D perhaps TRBD1 (6 bases). In germline, CDR1 is DFQATT, CDR2 SNEGSKA (reference sequence). Trimming removed 6 bases at V and 9 bases at J, with 15 bases between. This CDR3 spans 13 amino acids. The DNA for the CDR3 is TGCAGTGCAACAAACAGGGTTGGTTCACCCCTCCACTTT. It is translated as CSATNRVGSPLHF.

This clonotype was recorded once. The CDR3 DNA follows: TGTGCCAGCTCACTGCGATCTCAAATACAGGGCGGGAACACTGAAGCTTTCTTT. Its protein is CASSLRSQIQGGNTEAFF. V is TRBV18 and J is TRBJ1-1; TRBD1 is a possible D gene (6 bases). In germline, CDR1 is KGHSH, CDR2 LQKENI. The CDR3 sequence is 18 residues long. Trimming removed 4 bases at V and 1 base at J, with 22 bases between.

This clonotype turned up a few times. The CDR3 spells CASSGGEIGNQPQHF. The CDR3 DNA is TGCGCCAGCAGTGGTGGGGAAATCGGCAATCAGCCCCAGCATTTT. The chain uses TRBV10-2 and TRBJ1-5, with D unresolved. Trimming took off 4 bases at V and 2 bases at J, with 12 bases between the two ends. From germline, CDR1 is WSHSY and CDR2 SAAADI. The CDR3 extends over 15 amino acids.

Notes on this clonotype: A much larger clone is a single base away; this may be a read error. This sequence joins TRBV6-4 and TRBJ2-3; 8 bases match TRBD2. Germline V gene lookup returns CDR1 MRHNA and CDR2 SNTAGT. CDR3 length equals 14 residues. As DNA, the CDR3 is TGTGGCAGCAGTGAAGCGGGGGGCACAGATACGCAGTATTTT. It translates to CGSSEAGGTDTQYF.

This chain links TRBV9 with TRBJ2-5; 7 bases map to TRBD1. CDR3 length equals 14 residues. Germline CDR1 reads SGDLS; CDR2 reads YYNGEE. Unmatched junction bases numbered 3, after V lost 3 bases and J lost 1 base. CDR3: CASSAGTVQETQYF. In nucleotides, the CDR3 is TGTGCCAGCAGCGCAGGGACAGTCCAAGAGACCCAGTACTTC. The full variable domain, rest sourced from reference TRBV9 and TRBJ2-5, is DSGVTQTPKHLITATGQRVTLRCSPRSGDLSVYWYQQSLDQGLQFLIQYYNGEERAKGNILERFSAQQFPDLHSELNLSSLELGDSALYFCASSAGTVQETQYFGPGTRLLVL.

The rearrangement links TRBV12-3 or TRBV12-4 to TRBJ2-3; 9 positions agree with TRBD2. V shed 2 bases, J shed 0 bases, and the junction held 3 bases outside the gene matches. The CDR3 has 16 residues. The CDR3 sequence: CASSLWRGGSTDTQYF. The CDR3 DNA follows: TGTGCCAGCAGTTTATGGCGGGGGGGAAGCACAGATACGCAGTATTTT.

By its share, this clonotype is hyperexpanded. The chain is built from TRBV30 and TRBJ1-2, with 8 bases lining up with TRBD1. The CDR3 contains 13 residues. V lost 8 bases, J lost 8 bases, and 13 bases stayed unmatched. Germline-derived CDR1 and CDR2 are GTSNPN and SVGIG (reference sequence). The CDR3 DNA sequence: TGTGCCGGGTTTACAGGGGGAATGGCGGGCTACACCTTC. Protein product: CAGFTGGMAGYTF.

This clonotype was recorded a few times. This sequence joins TRBV12-3 or TRBV12-4 and TRBJ1-5; D gene ambiguous. V was trimmed by 6 bases and J by 0 bases, leaving 6 bases between them. The CDR3 loop spans 13 amino acids. The CDR3 loop is CASRTGSNQPQHF. For the CDR3, the DNA is TGTGCCAGCAGGACGGGTAGCAATCAGCCCCAGCATTTT.

This clonotype was detected a few times. The chain links TRBV11-2 to TRBJ1-1, with 7 nucleotides matching TRBD1. V was pared by 5 bases and J by 1 base, with 7 bases of the junction left unmatched. This CDR3 spans 15 amino acids. Germline loops: CDR1 SGHAT, CDR2 FQNNGV. CDR3 bases: TGTGCCAGCAGCGTAACGGGACAGCCGAACACTGAAGCTTTCTTT. It yields the protein CASSVTGQPNTEAFF. The complete variable domain, with remaining parts taken from reference TRBV11-2 and TRBJ1-1, reads EAGVAQSPRYKIIEKRQSVAFWCNPISGHATLYWYQQILGQGPKLLIQFQNNGVVDDSQLPKDRFSAERLKGVDSTLKIQPAKLEDSAVYLCASSVTGQPNTEAFFGQGTRLTVV.

The chain carries TRBV6-1 and TRBJ2-2; D is possibly TRBD1 or TRBD2 (7 bases each). Between the trimmed V and J ends, which lost 8 bases and 5 bases, there was a span of 15 bases. CDR3 length: 14 residues. Germline CDR1 reads MNHNS; CDR2 reads SASEGT. The DNA for the CDR3 is TGTGCCAGCGATTCAGGGGGGGAGACCGGGGAGCTGTTTTTT. This translates into CASDSGGETGELFF.

This clonotype was found a few times. This sequence joins TRBV18 and TRBJ2-3; 11 bases line up with TRBD2. The length of the CDR3 is 16 residues. The V and J ends lost 6 bases and 2 bases, in that order; junction bases with no gene match: 7. Germline V gene data show CDR1 as KGHSH and CDR2 as LQKENI. CDR3 nucleotide sequence: TGTGCCAGCTCGCCAGCTAGCGGGGGGTACACAGATACGCAGTATTTT. Protein sequence: CASSPASGGYTDTQYF.

CDR3 nucleotides: TGTGCCAGTAGTATTCGGTCCGGGGAAGGCGAGCAGTACTTC. Translating gives CASSIRSGEGEQYF. The V call is TRBV19, the J call TRBJ2-7; D might be TRBD2 (5 bases). The CDR3 is made up of 14 amino acids. CDR1 is LNHDA and CDR2 is SQIVND in the germline V gene (reference sequence). V lost 3 bases, J lost 6 bases, and 15 bases lay in between.

V and J are TRBV14 and TRBJ1-1; possible D gene TRBD1, 6 bases. V lost 1 base and J 5 bases, leaving 17 bases between the germline ends. Germline-derived CDR1 and CDR2 are SGHDN and FVKESK. This CDR3 comprises 16 residues. The CDR3 sequence is CASSQVRPGAGTEAFF. Here the CDR3 DNA reads TGTGCCAGCAGCCAAGTCCGTCCGGGGGCCGGGACTGAAGCTTTCTTT.

V usage is TRBV6-5 and J usage is TRBJ1-2; D unresolved. V was cut by 0 bases and J by 4 bases, with 15 bases left in between. From germline, CDR1 is MNHEY and CDR2 SVGAGI. This CDR3 has 16 residues. As DNA, the CDR3 is TGTGCCAGCAGTTACTCGAACACATGGGCCTTCTATGGCTACACCTTC. This sequence encodes CASSYSNTWAFYGYTF.

This rearrangement joins TRBV7-3 to TRBJ1-1, with 10 bases that match TRBD1. The ends lost 5 bases at V and 5 bases at J; junction bases unmatched: 11. Germline V CDR1 and CDR2: SGHTA, FQGTGA. This CDR3 is built from 16 residues. As DNA, the CDR3 is TGTGCCAGCAGCCCCGGGACAGGGGCCAGGCGGACTGAAGCTTTCTTT. It encodes CASSPGTGARRTEAFF.

V and J are TRBV27 and TRBJ1-2; no definite D call. This CDR3 has 12 residues. CDR1 is MNHEY and CDR2 is SMNVEV in the germline V gene (reference sequence). Trimming left V 8 bases short and J 8 bases short, with 15 bases between. The CDR3 coding sequence is TGTGCCAGCTCCACGGAATTCTCCGGCTACACCTTC. Its translation is CASSTEFSGYTF.

CDR3 bases: TGTGCCAGCAGCTTGGCCGACAGATCGTATAGCAATCAGCCCCAGCATTTT. This gives the protein CASSLADRSYSNQPQHF. The rearrangement uses TRBV5-8 and TRBJ1-5; D may be TRBD1 (5 bases). Germline-derived CDR1 and CDR2 are SGHTS and YDEGEE. Between the trimmed V and J ends, which lost 0 bases and 0 bases, there was a span of 13 bases. The CDR3 is made up of 17 amino acids.

In this sample, this clonotype turned up a few times. This chain links TRBV7-9 with TRBJ1-5, with 8 bases identical to TRBD1. Looked up from germline, CDR1 is SEHNR and CDR2 is FQNEAQ (reference sequence). The CDR3 has 14 residues. Trimming at V came to 3 bases and at J to 6 bases, leaving 4 bases not matched to a gene. CDR3 sequence (DNA): TGTGCCAGCAGCTTTGGGACAGGCGGTCAGCCCCAGCATTTT. Translated, it gives CASSFGTGGQPQHF. Drawing the rest from reference TRBV7-9 and TRBJ1-5, the complete variable domain is DTGVSQNPRHKITKRGQNVTFRCDPISEHNRLYWYRQTLGQGPEFLTYFQNEAQLEKSRLLSDRFSAERPKGSFSTLEIQRTEQGDSAMYLCASSFGTGGQPQHFGDGTRLSIL.

The sample holds a few counts of this clonotype. This chain links TRBV20-1 with TRBJ2-3; 8 bases fit TRBD1. The length of the CDR3 is 16 residues. J lost 6 bases, V lost 2 bases, and 13 bases had no gene match. The germline gives CDR1 DFQATT, CDR2 SNEGSKA (reference sequence). The CDR3 is CSARFQGALPGDTQYF. The DNA of the CDR3 is TGCAGTGCTAGATTTCAGGGGGCGCTTCCCGGGGATACGCAGTATTTT.

This chain joins TRBV3-1 and TRBJ2-7, with a possible D match to TRBD1 (6 bases). V lost 4 bases to trimming and J lost 2 bases, with 9 bases between them. The CDR3 has 13 amino acids. The germline CDR1 and CDR2 sequences are LGHDT and YNNKEL (reference sequence). CDR3 nucleotides: TGTGCCAGCAGCCTTCACAGGGCCTACGAGCAGTACTTC. Translated: CASSLHRAYEQYF.

The chain recombines TRBV27 with TRBJ1-1; a possible D gene is TRBD1 (5 bases). V gave up 0 bases and J gave up 3 bases, with 8 bases separating them. CDR3 length: 14 amino acids. Looked up from germline, CDR1 is MNHEY and CDR2 is SMNVEV (reference sequence). CDR3: CASSLSRGDTEAFF. In DNA, the CDR3 is TGTGCCAGCAGTTTATCACGAGGGGACACTGAAGCTTTCTTT.

The genes are TRBV20-1 and TRBJ1-2; unclear D gene. CDR3 length: 12 amino acids. Germline CDR1 DFQATT, CDR2 SNEGSKA (reference sequence). The ends were cut back, 4 bases at V and 1 base at J, with 7 bases in the middle. The CDR3 sequence: CSAMSDNYGYTF. Written as DNA, the CDR3 is TGCAGTGCTATGAGCGATAACTATGGCTACACCTTC.

The CDR3 is CASRENTEAFF. CDR3 sequence (DNA): TGTGCCAGTAGGGAGAACACTGAAGCTTTCTTT. V gene TRBV19 combines with J gene TRBJ1-1; no firm D call. This CDR3 contains 11 residues. Trimming took 6 bases from V and 1 from J, leaving 3 bases between them. The V gene's germline CDR1 is LNHDA and CDR2 SQIVND (reference sequence).

CDR3 sequence (DNA): TGCAGTGCCACTAGCCCACTAACAGGGGACACTGAAGCTTTCTTT. As protein: CSATSPLTGDTEAFF. The rearrangement uses TRBV20-1 and TRBJ1-1, with TRBD1 matching over 7 bases. The V gene's germline CDR1 is DFQATT and CDR2 SNEGSKA (reference sequence). J lost 3 bases, V lost 6 bases, and 13 bases had no gene match. The CDR3 runs 15 residues.

V and J are TRBV4-1 and TRBJ1-1; D is perhaps TRBD1 (5 bases). The CDR3 is 15 residues long. The V end lost 0 bases, the J end lost 5 bases, and 13 bases lay between the germline ends. CDR1 and CDR2 from the germline V gene are MGHRA and YSYEKL. The CDR3 DNA reads as TGCGCCAGCAGCCAAGATCCAGGGATAATTACTGAAGCTTTCTTT. Its translation is CASSQDPGIITEAFF.

This chain joins TRBV6-2 or TRBV6-3 and TRBJ2-3, with D perhaps matching TRBD2 (6 bases). This CDR3 is built from 14 residues. In germline, CDR1 is MNHEY, CDR2 SVGEGT. V lost 5 bases and J lost 2, with 11 bases in between. CDR3 region: CASSPGTPTDTQYF. CDR3 DNA: TGTGCCAGCAGTCCCGGGACTCCCACAGATACGCAGTATTTT.

This clonotype was seen more than once but under ten times. The rearrangement uses TRBV27 and TRBJ2-2; D is possibly TRBD1 (5 bases). The CDR3 runs to 16 residues. Per germline, CDR1 MNHEY and CDR2 SMNVEV (reference sequence). V was clipped by 5 bases and J by 4 bases, with 17 bases between them. CDR3 sequence: CASSPLGASGTGELFF. CDR3 nucleotides: TGTGCCAGCAGTCCCTTAGGGGCCTCGGGCACCGGGGAGCTGTTTTTT.

The CDR3 DNA reads as TGCGCCAGCGGGACCGGGACATCAGTTAGAACCCAGTACTTC. Encoded protein: CASGTGTSVRTQYF. The chain is built from TRBV5-1 and TRBJ2-5, with D perhaps matching TRBD1 (6 bases). V lost 7 bases to trimming and J lost 8 bases, with 21 bases between them. Germline values: CDR1 SGHRS, CDR2 YFSETQ. The CDR3 covers 14 residues.

Judged by abundance, this clonotype is medium-sized. The J gene is TRBJ2-5, the V gene TRBV5-1, with TRBD2 matching 7 bases. In germline, CDR1 is SGHRS, CDR2 YFSETQ. J gave up 2 bases and V 7 bases, and 14 bases lay outside the gene matches. There are 16 residues in the CDR3. As DNA, the CDR3 is TGCGCCAGCCTTGGATGGGCTAGCGGCGATCAAGAGACCCAGTACTTC. Its protein is CASLGWASGDQETQYF.